Given below is one T cell receptor beta chain in context. What it binds is unknown. Trimming at V came to 7 bases and at J to 7 bases, leaving 16 bases not matched to a gene. Germline V gene data show CDR1 as WSHSY and CDR2 as SAAADI. This CDR3 is built from 16 residues. The source of the sample is a study of cytomegalovirus exposure and HLA in healthy donors. Study-wide findings and caveats: The study listed roughly 160 cytomegalovirus-associated TCR beta chains.

The primer mix had 60 Vbeta and 13 Jbeta primers. Measured with immunoSEQ multiplex PCR; TCRdb has only the in-frame clones, and not every one. This sample has 90,000 to 150,000 clones, with approximately 84% found just once. The receptor's source is a man in his fifties or sixties in good health and CMV-seronegative. The chain combines TRBV10-2 with TRBJ2-1, with 7 bases fitting TRBD1. The sample comprised PBMCs. The CDR3 sequence is CASMNVEGALVNEQFF. In nucleotides, the CDR3 is TGCGCCAGCATGAATGTTGAGGGGGCCTTGGTAAATGAGCAGTTCTTC.